One sample yielded the 10 T cell receptor beta chains listed below, sequenced in a study of control samples from healthy donors and cancer patients. Repertoires were generated with immunoSEQ multiplex PCR, while TCRdb's copy carries only in-frame clones and drops some. The sample yields about 51,000 clones, around nine tenths seen once. Sequenced sample: PBMCs. Source of these receptors: a man in his fifties or sixties with head and neck cancer.

This chain links TRBV5-6 with TRBJ2-1; 8 bases are shared with TRBD1. Trimming at V came to 2 bases and at J to 5 bases, leaving 6 bases not matched to a gene. CDR3 length equals 15 residues. CDR1 is SGHDT and CDR2 is YYEEEE in the germline V gene. In DNA form, the CDR3 reads TGTGCCAGCAGCTTAAACAGGGGGTGGGACAATGAGCAGTTCTTC. This codes for CASSLNRGWDNEQFF.

The chain has TRBV15 and TRBJ2-7; D remains ambiguous. Germline V gene sequence: CDR1 LNHNV, CDR2 YYDKDF (reference sequence). Trimming pared 0 bases from V and 3 bases from J, leaving 9 bases between. The CDR3 runs 14 residues. This chain's CDR3 is CATSRDKKDYEQYF. The DNA of the CDR3 is TGTGCCACCAGCAGAGATAAGAAAGACTACGAGCAGTACTTC.

This clone came up once. This chain connects TRBV18 to TRBJ2-2, with 8 bases aligning to TRBD1. The V and J ends lost 1 base and 5 bases, in that order; junction bases with no gene match: 6. The CDR3 runs 16 residues. Per the germline V gene, CDR1 is KGHSH and CDR2 is LQKENI. CDR3 DNA sequence: TGTGCCAGCTCACCACAGGCGACAGGGGAAACCGGGGAGCTGTTTTTT. This sequence encodes CASSPQATGETGELFF.

The chain has TRBV2 and TRBJ2-6; D is uncertain. The germline V gene has CDR1 SNHLY and CDR2 FYNNEI. This CDR3 is built from 14 residues. Trimming left V 7 bases short and J 0 bases short, with 7 bases between. The CDR3 sequence is CASIAFSGANVLTF. The DNA of the CDR3 is TGTGCCAGCATTGCTTTCTCTGGGGCCAACGTCCTGACTTTC.

This chain joins TRBV18 and TRBJ2-6; tentatively, D is TRBD1 (6 bases). In germline, CDR1 is KGHSH, CDR2 LQKENI. The CDR3 runs to 17 residues. Trimming took 1 base from V and 3 from J, leaving 13 bases between them. The CDR3 nucleotides read TGTGCCAGCTCACCACGGGTAGGGGGATATGGGGCCAACGTCCTGACTTTC. Translated: CASSPRVGGYGANVLTF.

V usage is TRBV28 and J usage is TRBJ1-4, with no clear D. CDR3 length equals 12 residues. Trimming took off 10 bases at V and 5 bases at J, with 11 bases between the two ends. Germline-derived CDR1 and CDR2 are MDHEN and SYDVKM. CDR3 bases: TGTGCCATTACAGCTACAAATGAAAAACTGTTTTTT. Protein: CAITATNEKLFF.

The V and J genes are TRBV4-1 and TRBJ2-5, with D tentatively TRBD1 (5 bases). Trimming cost V 4 bases and J 4 bases, with 10 bases left between them. Germline lookup yields CDR1 MGHRA and CDR2 YSYEKL. The CDR3 loop spans 13 amino acids. The DNA for the CDR3 is TGCGCCAGCAGCCTACTACAGGCAGAGACCCAGTACTTC. It yields the protein CASSLLQAETQYF.

The chain uses TRBV19 and TRBJ1-2; D is possibly TRBD1 (6 bases). The CDR3 has 12 residues. V was pared by 10 bases and J by 5 bases, with 14 bases between. The V gene's germline CDR1 is LNHDA and CDR2 SQIVND (reference sequence). CDR3 DNA: TGTGCCATTGGAAGACAGGAGTATGGCTACACCTTC. Its protein is CAIGRQEYGYTF.

The chain carries TRBV7-6 and TRBJ2-1; tentative D call: TRBD1 (6 bases). Trimming took 5 bases from V and 0 from J, leaving 14 bases between them. This CDR3 spans 16 amino acids. Germline loops: CDR1 SGHVS, CDR2 FNYEAQ. Here the CDR3 reads CASSDDRRSSYNEQFF. The CDR3 DNA reads as TGTGCCAGCAGCGACGACAGGAGAAGCTCCTACAATGAGCAGTTCTTC. The whole variable domain, remainder taken from reference TRBV7-6 and TRBJ2-1, is GAGVSQSPRYKVTKRGQDVALRCDPISGHVSLYWYRQALGQGPEFLTYFNYEAQQDKSGLPNDRFSAERPEGSISTLTIQRTEQRDSAMYRCASSDDRRSSYNEQFFGPGTRLTVL.

The V and J genes are TRBV4-1 and TRBJ1-4, with D unresolved. The V gene's germline CDR1 is MGHRA and CDR2 YSYEKL. The CDR3 runs 11 residues. V lost 1 base to trimming and J lost 14 bases, with 8 bases between them. DNA of the CDR3: TGCGCCAGCAGCCAAGGAGATACGCTGTTTTTT. This gives the protein CASSQGDTLFF.